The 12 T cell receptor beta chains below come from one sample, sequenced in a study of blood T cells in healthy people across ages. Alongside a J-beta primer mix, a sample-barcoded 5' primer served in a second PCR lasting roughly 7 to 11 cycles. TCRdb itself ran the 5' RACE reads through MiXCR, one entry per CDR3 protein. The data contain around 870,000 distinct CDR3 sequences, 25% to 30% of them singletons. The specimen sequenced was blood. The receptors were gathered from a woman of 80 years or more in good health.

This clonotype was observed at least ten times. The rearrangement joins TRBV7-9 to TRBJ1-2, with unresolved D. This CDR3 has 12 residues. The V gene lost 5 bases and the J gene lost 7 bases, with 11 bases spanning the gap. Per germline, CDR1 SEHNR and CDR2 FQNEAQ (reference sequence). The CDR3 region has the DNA TGTGCCAGCAGCACCGACGGGGTTGGCTACACCTTC. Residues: CASSTDGVGYTF.

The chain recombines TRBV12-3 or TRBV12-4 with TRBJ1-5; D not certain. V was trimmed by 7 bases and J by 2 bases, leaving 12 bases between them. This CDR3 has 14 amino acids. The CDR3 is CASTLGVGNQPQHF. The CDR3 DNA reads TGTGCCAGCACCCTAGGCGTGGGCAATCAGCCCCAGCATTTT.

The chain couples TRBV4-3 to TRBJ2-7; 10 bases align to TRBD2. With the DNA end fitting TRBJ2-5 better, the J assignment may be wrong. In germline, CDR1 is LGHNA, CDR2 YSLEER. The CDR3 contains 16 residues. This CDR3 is CASSQGASGSGKTQYF. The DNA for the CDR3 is TGCGCCAGCAGCCAAGGGGCTAGCGGGAGTGGAAAGACCCAGTACTTC.

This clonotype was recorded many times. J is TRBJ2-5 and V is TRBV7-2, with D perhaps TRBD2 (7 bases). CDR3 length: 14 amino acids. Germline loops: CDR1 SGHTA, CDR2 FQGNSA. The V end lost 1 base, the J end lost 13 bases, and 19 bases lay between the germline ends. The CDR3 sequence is CASSLESFGGPLYF. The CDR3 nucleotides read TGTGCCAGCAGCTTAGAATCGTTCGGGGGGCCTTTGTACTTC.

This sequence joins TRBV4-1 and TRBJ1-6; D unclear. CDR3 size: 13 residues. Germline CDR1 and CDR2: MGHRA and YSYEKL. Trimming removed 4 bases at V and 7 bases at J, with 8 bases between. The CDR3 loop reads CASSPTLNSPLHF. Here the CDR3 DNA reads TGCGCCAGCAGCCCAACCTTAAATTCACCCCTCCACTTT.

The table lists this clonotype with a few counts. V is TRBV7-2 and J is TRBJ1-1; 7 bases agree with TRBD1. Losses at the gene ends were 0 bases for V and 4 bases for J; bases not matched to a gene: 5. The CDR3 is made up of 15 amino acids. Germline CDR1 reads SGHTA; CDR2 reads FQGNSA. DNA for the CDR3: TGTGCCAGCAGCTTAGCAGGGGGCGCGGGCACTGAAGCTTTCTTT. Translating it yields CASSLAGGAGTEAFF.

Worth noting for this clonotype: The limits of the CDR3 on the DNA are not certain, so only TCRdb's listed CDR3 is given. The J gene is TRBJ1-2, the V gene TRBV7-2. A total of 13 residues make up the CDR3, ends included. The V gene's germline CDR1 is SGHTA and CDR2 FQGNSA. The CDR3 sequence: CASSFMVDYGCTF.

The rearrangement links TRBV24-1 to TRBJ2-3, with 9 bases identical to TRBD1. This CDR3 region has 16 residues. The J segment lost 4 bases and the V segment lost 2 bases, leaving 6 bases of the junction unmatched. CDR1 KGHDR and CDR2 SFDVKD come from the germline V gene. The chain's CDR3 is CATSDSPGQGSDTQYF. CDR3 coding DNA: TGTGCCACCAGTGATTCGCCGGGACAGGGATCAGATACGCAGTATTTT.

CDR3 sequence: CASSYSTSGFSYEQYF. DNA for the CDR3: TGTGCCAGCAGTTACTCGACTAGCGGCTTCTCCTACGAGCAGTACTTC. J is TRBJ2-7 and V is TRBV6-5; TRBD2 matches 9 bases. J gave up 0 bases and V 0 bases, and 3 bases lay outside the gene matches. From germline, CDR1 is MNHEY and CDR2 SVGAGI. The CDR3 has 16 residues.

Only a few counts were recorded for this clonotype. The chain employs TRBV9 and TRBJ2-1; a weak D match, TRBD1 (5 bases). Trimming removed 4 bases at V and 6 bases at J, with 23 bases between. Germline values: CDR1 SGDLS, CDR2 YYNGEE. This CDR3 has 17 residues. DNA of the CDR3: TGTGCCAGCAGCACCGGGTTCAATTGGGGCGGTTCCAATGAGCAGTTCTTC. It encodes CASSTGFNWGGSNEQFF.

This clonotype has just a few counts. In DNA, the CDR3 is TGTGCCAGCAGCCTACTAGTGGCCTACGGGGAGCTGTTTTTT. Encoded protein: CASSLLVAYGELFF. The chain links TRBV3-1 to TRBJ2-2; TRBD2 might be the D (5 bases). The V end lost 4 bases, the J end lost 7 bases, and 13 bases lay between the germline ends. Germline V gene sequence: CDR1 LGHDT, CDR2 YNNKEL (reference sequence). There are 14 residues in the CDR3.

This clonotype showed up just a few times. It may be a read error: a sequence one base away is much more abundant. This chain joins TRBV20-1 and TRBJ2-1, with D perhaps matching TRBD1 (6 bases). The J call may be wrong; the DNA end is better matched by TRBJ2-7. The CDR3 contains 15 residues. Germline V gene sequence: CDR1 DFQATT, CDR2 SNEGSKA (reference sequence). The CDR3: CSAGQGSSSYNEQYF. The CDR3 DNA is TGCAGTGCTGGCCAGGGGTCTAGCTCCTACAATGAGCAGTACTTC.